This T cell receptor (beta chain) originates from a study of identical twins. Study observations and caveats: Model-predicted out-of-frame TCR alpha sharing fell below observed values in monozygotic twins.

This clonotype appeared many times. Its antigen is as yet unknown. Healthy Caucasians supplied all donations. The V end lost 1 base, the J end lost 2 bases, and 10 bases lay between the germline ends. There are 15 residues in the CDR3. The germline CDR1 and CDR2 sequences are SGHVS and FQNEAQ. After template switching added a universal primer site, the resulting cDNA carried unique molecular identifiers. One entry per CDR3 protein results from TCRdb running MiXCR on the 5' RACE reads. This table holds around 370,000 distinct CDR3 sequences, 9% to 10% found once. Sequences were obtained from naive T cells sorted from blood. This chain uses TRBV7-8 with TRBJ2-3; no reliable D call. This receptor was identified in a woman aged 45-59 years in good health. DNA for the CDR3: TGTGCCAGCAGCTTAGATGGCAAGTACACAGATACGCAGTATTTT. It yields the protein CASSLDGKYTDTQYF.